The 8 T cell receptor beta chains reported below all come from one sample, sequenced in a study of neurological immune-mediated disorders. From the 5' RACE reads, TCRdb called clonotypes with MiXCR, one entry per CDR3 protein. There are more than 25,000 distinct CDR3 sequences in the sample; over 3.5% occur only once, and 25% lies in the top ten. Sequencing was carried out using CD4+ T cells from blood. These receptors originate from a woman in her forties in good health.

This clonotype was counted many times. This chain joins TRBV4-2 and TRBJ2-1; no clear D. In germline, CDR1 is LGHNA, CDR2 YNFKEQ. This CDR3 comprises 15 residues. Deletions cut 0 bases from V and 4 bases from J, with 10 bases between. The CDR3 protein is CASSQDRSFYNEQFF. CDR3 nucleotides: TGTGCCAGCAGCCAAGATCGTAGCTTTTACAATGAGCAGTTCTTC.

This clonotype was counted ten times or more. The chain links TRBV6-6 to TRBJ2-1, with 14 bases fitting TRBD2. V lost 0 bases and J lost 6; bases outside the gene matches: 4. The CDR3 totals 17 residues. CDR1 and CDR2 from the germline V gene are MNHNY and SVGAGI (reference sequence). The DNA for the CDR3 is TGTGCCAGCAGTTACTCGTCGGGACTAGCGGGAGTCAATGAGCAGTTCTTC. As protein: CASSYSSGLAGVNEQFF.

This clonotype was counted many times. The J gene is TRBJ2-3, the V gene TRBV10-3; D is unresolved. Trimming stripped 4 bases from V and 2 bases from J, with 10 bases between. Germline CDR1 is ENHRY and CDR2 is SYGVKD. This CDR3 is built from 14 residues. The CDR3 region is CAISVTQITDTQYF. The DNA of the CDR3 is TGTGCCATCAGTGTGACCCAGATCACAGATACGCAGTATTTT.

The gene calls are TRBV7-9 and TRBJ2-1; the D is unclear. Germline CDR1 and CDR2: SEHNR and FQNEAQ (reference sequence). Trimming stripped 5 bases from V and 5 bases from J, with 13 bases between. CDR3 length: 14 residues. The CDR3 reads CASSRSSTDNEQFF. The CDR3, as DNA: TGTGCCAGCAGCCGAAGTTCGACGGACAATGAGCAGTTCTTC.

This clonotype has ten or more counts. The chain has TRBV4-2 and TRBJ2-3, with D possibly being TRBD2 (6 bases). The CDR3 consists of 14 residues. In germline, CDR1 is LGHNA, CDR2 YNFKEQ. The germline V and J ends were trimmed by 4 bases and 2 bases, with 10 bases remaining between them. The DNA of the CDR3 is TGTGCCAGCAGCCCCAGGAGGGACACAGATACGCAGTATTTT. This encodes CASSPRRDTDTQYF.

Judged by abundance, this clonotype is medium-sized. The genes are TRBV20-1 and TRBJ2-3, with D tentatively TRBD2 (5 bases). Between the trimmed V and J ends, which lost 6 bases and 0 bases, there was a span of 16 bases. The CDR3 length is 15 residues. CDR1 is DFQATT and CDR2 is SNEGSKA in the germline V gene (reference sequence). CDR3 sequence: CSAITGERSTDTQYF. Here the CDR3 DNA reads TGCAGTGCCATTACCGGGGAACGGAGCACAGATACGCAGTATTTT.

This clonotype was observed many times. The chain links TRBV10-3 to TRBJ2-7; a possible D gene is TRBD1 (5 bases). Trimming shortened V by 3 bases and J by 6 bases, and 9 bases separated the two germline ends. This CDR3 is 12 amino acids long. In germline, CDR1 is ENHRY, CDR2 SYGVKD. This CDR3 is CAISDWGGEQYF. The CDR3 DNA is TGTGCCATCAGTGACTGGGGCGGCGAGCAGTACTTC.

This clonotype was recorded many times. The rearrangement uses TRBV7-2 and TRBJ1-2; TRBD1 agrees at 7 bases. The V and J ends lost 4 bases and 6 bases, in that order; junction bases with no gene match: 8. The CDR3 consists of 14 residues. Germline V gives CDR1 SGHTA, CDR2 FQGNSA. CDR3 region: CASSSWGQGDGYTF. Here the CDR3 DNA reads TGTGCCAGCAGCTCTTGGGGCCAGGGGGATGGCTACACCTTC.